What follows describes a single T cell receptor (beta chain). What it binds is not known. This sample stems from a study of cytomegalovirus exposure and HLA in healthy donors. 13 Jbeta primers and 60 Vbeta primers were used for the PCR. The repertoire was sequenced with immunoSEQ multiplex PCR; TCRdb's copy has only in-frame clones and lacks some. Of 200,000 to 300,000 clones listed, about 81% were seen once; the top ten hold roughly 7.4%. The CDR3 contains 15 residues. Trimming took off 3 bases at V and 3 bases at J, with 14 bases between the two ends. Germline assignment: CDR1 MGHRA and CDR2 YSYEKL. Study-wide findings and caveats: Cytomegalovirus status was reportedly diagnosed by the classifier with high specificity and sensitivity. Most observed TCR sequences were rare, whereas some public TCRs were detected in many donors. Later findings reportedly placed an Asian-associated ancestry cluster below the approximately 670-donor mean for N-insertions.

The receptor's source is a woman aged 60 to 75 in good health and CMV-seropositive. The rearrangement links TRBV4-1 to TRBJ1-2, with D possibly being TRBD1 (5 bases). Sequences were obtained from PBMCs. The CDR3, as DNA: TGCGCCAGCAGCCACCCCGCGCGGGGGTACTATGGCTACACCTTC. Amino acids: CASSHPARGYYGYTF.